This record concerns one T cell receptor (beta chain) sequence. The germline V and J ends were trimmed by 6 bases and 3 bases, with 12 bases remaining between them. This CDR3 has 13 amino acids. Germline V gene sequence: CDR1 SNHLY, CDR2 FYNNEI. These data are taken from a study of early T cells in non-severe SARS-CoV-2 infection. TCRdb independently ran MiXCR on the 5' RACE reads; one entry per CDR3 protein. The sample consists of about 69,000 distinct CDR3 sequences, about 11% of them appearing once. The gene calls are TRBV2 and TRBJ2-7, with D perhaps TRBD1 (6 bases). The sequencing sample was made of whole blood. The receptor was isolated from an adult who was a healthcare worker with PCR-confirmed SARS-CoV-2 infection or an uninfected control (not recorded which). Here the CDR3 DNA reads TGTGCCAGCAGCCGACCACAGGGCTACGAGCAGTACTTC. Protein product: CASSRPQGYEQYF.